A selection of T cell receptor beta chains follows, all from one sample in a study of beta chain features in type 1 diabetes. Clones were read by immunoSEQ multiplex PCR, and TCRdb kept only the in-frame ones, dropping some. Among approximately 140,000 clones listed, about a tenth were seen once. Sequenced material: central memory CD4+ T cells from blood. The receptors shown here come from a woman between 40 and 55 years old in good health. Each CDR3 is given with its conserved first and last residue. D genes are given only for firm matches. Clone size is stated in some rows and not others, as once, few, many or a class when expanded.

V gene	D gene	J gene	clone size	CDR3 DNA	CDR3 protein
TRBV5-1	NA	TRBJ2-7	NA	TGCGCCAGCAGCCCTGGGGCCTCAGGGGAGCAGTACTTC	CASSPGASGEQYF
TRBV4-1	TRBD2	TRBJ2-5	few	TGCGCCAGCAGCCAATTGACTAGCGGGGGCTGGGAGACCCAGTACTTC	CASSQLTSGGWETQYF
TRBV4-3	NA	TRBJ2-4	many	TGCGCCAGCAGCCAGGACAGCTACGGAAACATTCAGTACTTC	CASSQDSYGNIQYF
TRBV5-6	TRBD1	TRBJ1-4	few	TGTGCCAGCAGCGAGGCCGGGACAGGGAAGTATAAACTGTTTTTT	CASSEAGTGKYKLFF
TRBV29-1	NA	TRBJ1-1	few	TGCAGCGTTGGCAGGGGCCTGAACACTGAAGCTTTCTTT	CSVGRGLNTEAFF
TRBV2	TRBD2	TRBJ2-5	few	TGTGCCAGCAGTGGACTAGCGGCGCTTCAAGAGACCCAGTACTTC	CASSGLAALQETQYF
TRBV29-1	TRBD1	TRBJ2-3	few	TGCAGCGTTGAAGATCGAGGGGGCGCTGGCACAGATACGCAGTATTTT	CSVEDRGGAGTDTQYF
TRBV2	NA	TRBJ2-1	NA	TGTGCCAGCAGTGAACTGGGGGGGGGCAGGAATGAGCAGTTCTTC	CASSELGGGRNEQFF
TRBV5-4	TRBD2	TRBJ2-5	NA	TGCGCCAGCAGCCAAGTCGCTAGCGGGGGGGCGGAGACCCAGTACTTC	CASSQVASGGAETQYF
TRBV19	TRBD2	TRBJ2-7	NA	TGTGCCAGTAGTCCCCGGCGGGGGTTAGCCTACGAGCAGTACTTC	CASSPRRGLAYEQYF
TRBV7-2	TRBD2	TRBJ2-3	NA	TGTGCCAGCAGCCGAGCTCGAAGCGGGGGGATATCCGCGGATACGCAGTATTTT	CASSRARSGGISADTQYF
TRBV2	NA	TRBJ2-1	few	TGTGCCAGCAGTGATCGACAGTACGATGAGCAGTTCTTC	CASSDRQYDEQFF
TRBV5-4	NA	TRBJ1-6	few	TGTGCCACCCGAAGGGGAGGGAGGGCGGGAAATTCACCCCTCCACTTT	CATRRGGRAGNSPLHF
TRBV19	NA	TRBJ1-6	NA	TGTGCCAGTAAACCCGAGGCAGCGAATTCACCCCTCCACTTT	CASKPEAANSPLHF